This T cell receptor beta chain was sequenced for a study of blood T cells in healthy people across ages. Study information: Capture by template switching was about one barcoded beta molecule per two T cells.

This clonotype was seen a handful of times. Its antigen is not known. The amount of total RNA extracted per sample was at least 5.5 micrograms. Study-wide results and limits: Expanded clonotype changes were possibly confounded by unknown donor CMV status.

The authors ran a second PCR of about 6 to 11 cycles using a sample-barcoded 5' primer and a J-beta primer mix. Each cDNA molecule received a tag from a template-switch adaptor that had 12 random nucleotides. Each CDR3 protein is one row after TCRdb ran MiXCR on the 5' RACE reads. The table shows about 750,000 distinct CDR3 sequences, with roughly 50% occurring only once. V was cut by 2 bases and J by 4 bases, with 14 bases left in between. Germline V CDR1 and CDR2: SGHTA, FQGNSA. The CDR3 is made up of 15 amino acids. The TCR comes from an elderly man in good health. Sequenced: blood. The rearrangement joins TRBV7-2 to TRBJ1-2, with D maybe TRBD1 (6 bases). This CDR3 is CASSLPGRQAYGYTF. The CDR3 DNA follows: TGTGCCAGCAGCTTACCGGGGAGACAGGCCTATGGCTACACCTTC. The full variable domain, completed using reference TRBV7-2 and TRBJ1-2, is GAGVSQSPSNKVTEKGKDVELRCDPISGHTALYWYRQSLGQGLEFLIYFQGNSAPDKSGLPSDRFSAERTGGSVSTLTIQRTQQEDSAVYLCASSLPGRQAYGYTFGSGTRLTVV.